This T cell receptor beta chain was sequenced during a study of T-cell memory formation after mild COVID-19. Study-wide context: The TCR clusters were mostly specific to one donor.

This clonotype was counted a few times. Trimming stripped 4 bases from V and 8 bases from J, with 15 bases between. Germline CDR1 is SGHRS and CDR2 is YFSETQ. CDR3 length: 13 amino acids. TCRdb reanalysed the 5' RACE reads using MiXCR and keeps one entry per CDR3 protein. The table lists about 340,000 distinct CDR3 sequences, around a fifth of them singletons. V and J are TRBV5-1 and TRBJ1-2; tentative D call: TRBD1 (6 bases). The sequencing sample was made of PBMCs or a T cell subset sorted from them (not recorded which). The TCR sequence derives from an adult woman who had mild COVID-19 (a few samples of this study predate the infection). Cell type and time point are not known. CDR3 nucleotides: TGCGCCAGCAGCCAGCAGGGGCCGGGAGGCTACACCTTC. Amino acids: CASSQQGPGGYTF.